Sequencing of this T cell receptor beta chain was carried out in a study of T cells after yellow fever vaccination. Study-wide results and limits: Contamination by abundant bulk-population clonotypes could be present in FACS-sorted repertoires. Only a minor proportion of clonotypes was detected across both CD4 and CD8 compartments. Post-booster samples contained most primary-vaccination clones (approximately 95% CD4, about 87% CD8).

Each CDR3 protein is one row after TCRdb ran MiXCR on the 5' RACE reads. The sample includes fewer than 85,000 distinct CDR3 sequences, approximately 7.5% seen only once; the top ten take around 38%. This CDR3 is 15 amino acids long. Germline V gene lookup returns CDR1 SEHNR and CDR2 FQNEAQ (reference sequence). After removal of 5 bases from V and 9 bases from J, the junction contained 12 bases not matched to a gene. Details on this clonotype: The antigen remains unidentified.

The clonotype originates from a man under 40 who received the YFV17D yellow fever vaccine. The sample consisted of CD8+ T cells sorted from PBMCs, taken on the day of the yellow fever booster vaccination. This chain links TRBV7-9 with TRBJ2-2, with 7 bases fitting TRBD1. The CDR3 DNA sequence: TGTGCCAGCAGCAAACCGACAGGGTCCCCCCGGGAGCTGTTTTTT. Its translation is CASSKPTGSPRELFF.